The rows below give T cell receptor beta chains drawn from one sample of a study of shared clonotypes between healthy human individuals. The protocol was immunoSEQ multiplex PCR, while the TCRdb copy is restricted to in-frame clones and leaves out a portion. The sample records just over 2,000,000 clones, 85% to 95% being singletons. Input material: naive CD8+ T cells sorted from blood. These receptors came from a man between 18 and 35 years old in good health. Each CDR3 is given without its conserved first and last residue. D genes are given only for firm matches. Rows may omit the clone size; those that give it use once, few, many or a size class.

v_gene	j_gene	d_gene	abundance	CDR3aa
TRBV6-6	TRBJ2-1	-	-	ASSSHRDYEQF
TRBV5-6	TRBJ2-7	TRBD1	-	ASSRQGQGQY
TRBV4-1	TRBJ1-2	-	-	ASSQDLGNYGYT
TRBV6-1	TRBJ2-2	TRBD2	-	ASSARVAGGRNTGELF
TRBV6-5	TRBJ2-7	TRBD1	-	ASSSGTGVFHEQY
TRBV7-6	TRBJ2-3	-	-	ASSLPRAGGEDTQY
TRBV4-1	TRBJ2-7	-	-	ASSQEGRAEQY
TRBV9	TRBJ2-1	-	-	ASSLQGTQV
TRBV13	TRBJ2-7	-	-	ASSPTDRVYEQY
TRBV30	TRBJ1-1	-	-	AWDYIGGTEAF
TRBV2	TRBJ2-1	-	-	ASTLGQGLLNEQF
TRBV30	TRBJ2-3	-	-	AWNPGRGTDTQY
TRBV11-2	TRBJ2-1	TRBD1	-	ASSPTPQGAAYNEQF
TRBV6-5	TRBJ2-7	TRBD1	-	ASSYAGQGYEQY
TRBV5-1	TRBJ2-5	TRBD1	-	ASSPGTGALQETQY
TRBV28	TRBJ2-2	TRBD2	-	ASSSLNLRGGNTGELF
TRBV11-3	TRBJ2-2	-	-	ASSSYDKGGTPNTGELF
TRBV10-1	TRBJ2-7	-	-	ASSALHSYEQY
TRBV30	TRBJ2-2	-	-	AWNPEEVGELF
TRBV6-1	TRBJ2-1	-	once	ASNTGSSYNEQF
TRBV30	TRBJ2-1	-	once	AWSLRDLTPYNEQF
TRBV30	TRBJ1-5	-	-	AWSNQGNQPQH
TRBV28	TRBJ2-7	-	-	ASSSAPAEQY
TRBV6-6	TRBJ2-7	-	-	ASSLDTSYEQY
TRBV7-9	TRBJ2-7	-	-	ASSLVNRPHEQY